This T cell receptor beta chain was captured by sequencing in a study of T cell responses to AZD1222 COVID-19 vaccine. Whole-study findings and limits: No day 14 peak samples; only post-peak repertoires were characterized. Donors skewed white British and female; clonal diversity was possibly underestimated. With dominance at 160-218 and 743-854, vaccine-associated CD4 TCRs spanned spike.

TCRdb's table, derived via immunoSEQ multiplex PCR, lists solely in-frame clones and lacks some. The data contain under 150,000 clones, approximately 92% of them singletons. With respect to this clone: What it binds is not known.

Pooled in the analysis were second doses at about 4 or about 12 weeks. The receptor was isolated from an adult who received the AZD1222 COVID-19 vaccine. The starting material was peripheral blood, obtained 28 days after the second AZD1222 dose.

The CDR3: CASSINGQGYSPLHF. The CDR3 DNA follows: TGTGCCAGTAGTATAAACGGACAGGGGTATTCACCCCTCCACTTT. The V call is TRBV19, the J call TRBJ1-6; TRBD1 matches 9 bases. With 2 bases clipped from V and 8 bases from J, the junction kept 4 bases outside the gene matches. Germline V lookup: CDR1 LNHDA, CDR2 SQIVND (reference sequence). The CDR3 has 15 residues.